The rows below give T cell receptor beta chains drawn from one sample of a study of blood T cells in healthy people across ages. TCRdb re-derived calls from the 5' RACE reads in MiXCR, one entry per CDR3 protein. The data show over a million distinct CDR3 sequences, roughly 43% seen once. The sequencing sample was made of blood. These receptors came from a woman younger than 30 in good health. Each CDR3 is given with its conserved first and last residue. D genes are given only for firm matches. The listing skips clone size in some rows; elsewhere it reads once, few, many or a size class.

TRBJ2-1 few - TRBV9 TGTGCCAGCAGCACCTGGGATTCCCAAAGGCAGTTCTTC CASSTWDSQRQFF
TRBJ2-3 - - TRBV9 TGTGCCAGCAGCGTAGAGGCGGACCTCATCACAGATACGCAGTATTTT CASSVEADLITDTQYF
TRBJ2-1 few - TRBV28 TGTGCCAGCAGGGGGTACAGGGCGAGTTCCTACAATGAGCAGTTCTTC CASRGYRASSYNEQFF
TRBJ2-1 - TRBD2 TRBV4-1 TGCGCCAGCTCTCGACTAGCAGCTCTAGTTATCCCCCAAACTAATGAGCAGTTCTTC CASSRLAALVIPQTNEQFF
TRBJ2-1 many TRBD2 TRBV7-9 TGTGCCAGCAGCTCCCTAGCGGGAGCTCAGCAGTTCTTC CASSSLAGAQQFF
TRBJ1-1 - TRBD1 TRBV5-6 TGTGCCAGCAGCCGTACGCCTATCCGGGACAGATACACTGAAGCTTTCTTT CASSRTPIRDRYTEAFF
TRBJ2-1 - TRBD2 TRBV11-2 TGTACCAGCAGCCTTTCTAGCGGGGGGGCCGTAAATGAGCAGTTCTTC CTSSLSSGGAVNEQFF
TRBJ2-2 - - TRBV11-3 TGTGCCAGCAGCGCCGCGGGCTTCGAGAATGGGGAGCTGTTTTTT CASSAAGFENGELFF
TRBJ2-4 once TRBD2 TRBV3-1 TGTGCCAGCAGCGTTCTGACTAGCGGCTCTGGGGAGCAGTACTTC CASSVLTSGSGEQYF
TRBJ2-7 few TRBD2 TRBV7-3 TGTGCCAGAGTAGCGGGAGAGCGCCCCTACGAGCAGTACTTC CARVAGERPYEQYF
TRBJ1-5 - - TRBV4-3 TGCGCCAGCAGCCCGGGACACCTGGGAGGCAATCAGCCCCAGCATTTT CASSPGHLGGNQPQHF
TRBJ1-2 - - TRBV12-3/TRBV12-4 TGTGCCAGCAGCCTACAGGGTTCGACCTATGGCTACACCTTC CASSLQGSTYGYTF
TRBJ2-7 - - TRBV6-2/TRBV6-3 TGTGCCAGCAGTGATGAGACAGGTCTTTACGAGCAGTACTTC CASSDETGLYEQYF
TRBJ2-5 few - TRBV12-5 TGTGCTAGTGGTTCGTCAGGGCGTGAGACCCAGTACTTC CASGSSGRETQYF
TRBJ2-1 - - TRBV7-7 TGTGCTAGCAGCAACCTGATACTACAGGGTATACCCTCCTACAATGAGCAGTTCTTC CASSNLILQGIPSYNEQFF
TRBJ2-7 few TRBD2 TRBV11-2 TGTGCCAGCAGCCTAAGGACTAGCGCAAACTACGAGCAGTACTTC CASSLRTSANYEQYF
TRBJ2-1 few - TRBV28 TGTGCCAGCTTCTCATCTTACTCCTACAATGAGCAGTTCTTC CASFSSYSYNEQFF
TRBJ1-6 few TRBD1 TRBV28 TGTGCCAGCAGTCCAAACGGACAGGGAAGTCATTCACCCCTCCACTTT CASSPNGQGSHSPLHF
TRBJ2-7 - - TRBV20-1 TGCAGTGCTGCCCGTGACTACGAGCAGTACTTC CSAARDYEQYF
TRBJ2-1 once TRBD2 TRBV5-6 TGTGCCAGCAGCGGTCGACTAGCGGGGCCTTACAATGAGCAGTTCTTC CASSGRLAGPYNEQFF